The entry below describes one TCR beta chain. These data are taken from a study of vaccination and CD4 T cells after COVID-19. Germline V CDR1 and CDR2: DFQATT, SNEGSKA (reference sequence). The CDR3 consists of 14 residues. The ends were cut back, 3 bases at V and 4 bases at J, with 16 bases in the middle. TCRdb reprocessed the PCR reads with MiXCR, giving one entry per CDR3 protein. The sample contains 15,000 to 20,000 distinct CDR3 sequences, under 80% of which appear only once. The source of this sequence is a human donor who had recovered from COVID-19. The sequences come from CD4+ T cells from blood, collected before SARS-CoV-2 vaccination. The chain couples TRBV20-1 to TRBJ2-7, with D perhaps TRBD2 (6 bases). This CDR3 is CSARTPGGMYEQYF. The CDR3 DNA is TGCAGTGCTAGGACCCCAGGCGGGATGTACGAGCAGTACTTC.